This T cell receptor (beta chain) appears in the sequencing data of a study of T cell responses to AZD1222 COVID-19 vaccine (dated by TCRdb to about 2021). Some background on the complete study: Because spike-specific TCR depth and breadth did not differ between the two schedules, AZD1222 recipients who got a second dose at roughly 4 weeks were pooled with those who got a second dose at roughly 12 weeks. Trial participants were enrolled by age into subgroups of 18-55, 56-69 and 70-plus years, and around 150, 28 and 57 TCR-sequenced participants, respectively, were included in these subgroups. TCR sequencing covered 233 trial participants: 200 to 220 given two doses of AZD1222 and 26 given two doses of MenACWY control vaccine. General conclusions and limits of the study: Only a handful of AZD1222 recipients were SARS-CoV-2 seropositive at baseline, limiting conclusions about previously exposed vaccinees. The 56-69-year group was small, and its depth increase did not reach significance, likely because of low power. Spike-specific TCR breadth and depth rose significantly after two AZD1222 doses compared with day 0 and with MenACWY recipients. The vaccine-associated CD4 TCRs covered the entire spike protein, and the dominant responses fell in regions 160-218 and 743-854. Reportedly, close to half of the unique spike-specific TCRs recognized epitopes lying outside the regions that are mutated in the B.1.351 and B.1.1.7 variants. Participants were mostly white British, with more females than males. The authors suggested clonal diversity may have been underestimated. Because no day 14 peak-response samples were available, repertoires were characterized only after the peak T cell response.

Notes on this clone: Its antigen remains unidentified. No base quality information exists; no much larger clone differs at one position.

The CDR3 regions of human TCRbeta chains were subjected to immunosequencing. The study's own analysis went as follows. Repertoire TCRs were checked for matches against a reference library of SARS-CoV-2-specific TCRs that had been generated using the MIRA antigen-specificity platform. Breadth meant the fraction of unique TCRs that were SARS-CoV-2-associated, whereas depth meant the fraction of total T cells that were SARS-CoV-2-associated. Using the MIRA data, every spike-specific TCR was mapped to the spike region that the TCR reacted to and assigned to either a CD4 or a CD8 class. Log10-transformed breadth and depth values were compared by one-way ANOVA with Sidak's multiple comparisons tests. TCRdb's version of the immuneACCESS table is confined to in-frame rearrangements and falls short of the full clone set. An unresolved V gene accounts for under half of the shortfall where checked; the remainder is of unknown origin. The V and J calls and clone size were taken over from that table, and D and trimming were inferred from the DNA. The sample records 150,000 or so clones, nearly 90% of which are singletons. The top ten clones comprise just over 5% of the sample.

The time point label on this specimen signifies: baseline before first vaccination. Samples from vaccinated people were obtained from the UK trials COV001 and COV002, which included a single-blind randomized controlled phase 2/3 trial of AZD1222 (ChAdOx1 nCoV-19) in healthy adults. For TCRbeta chain sequencing, PBMC samples were collected from trial participants at day 0 and at day 28 after the second dose. V drops 0 bases and J drops 2 bases, leaving 5 bases in between. The germline V gene gives CDR1 as SGHTA and CDR2 as FQGTGA. CDR3 length: 14 amino acids, cysteine to phenylalanine. Of all the DNA, just the CDR3 is kept, 42 bases in frame from base 1.

The receptor was isolated from an adult in good health. The rearranged segments are TRBV7-3 and TRBJ1-3; too little of a D gene remains to name it. The sequences come from peripheral blood, collected on day 0 of AZD1222 vaccination. The nucleotide sequence is TGTGCCAGCAGCTTAACTTCTGCTGGAAACACCATATATTTT. Translated, it reads CASSLTSAGNTIYF.